The 25 T cell receptor beta chains in this list originate from one sample, sequenced in a study of blood T cell repertoires in COVID-19. Generated by immunoSEQ multiplex PCR, the TCRdb table keeps only in-frame clones and is missing some. The sample gives about 230,000 clones, 80% to 85% of which show up once; less than 5.5% is in the top ten. The sequenced material came from peripheral blood. Every receptor here comes from a man between 45 and 60 years old with active or convalescent COVID-19.

This chain joins TRBV5-1 and TRBJ1-1; 7 bases agree with TRBD1. The CDR3 consists of 15 residues. J gave up 7 bases and V 0 bases, and 9 bases lay outside the gene matches. Germline V gene sequence: CDR1 SGHRS, CDR2 YFSETQ. The CDR3 nucleotides are TGCGCCAGCAGCTTGGCCCCAGGGGGATACGGTGAAGCTTTCTTT. It specifies CASSLAPGGYGEAFF.

The chain has TRBV24-1 and TRBJ2-7; 12 bases are shared with TRBD2. The V gene's germline CDR1 is KGHDR and CDR2 SFDVKD. The CDR3 is 14 amino acids. V lost 5 bases and J lost 5; bases outside the gene matches: 3. CDR3 loop: CATSGTSGENEQYF. CDR3 sequence (DNA): TGTGCCACCAGTGGGACTAGCGGGGAAAACGAGCAGTACTTC.

This chain joins TRBV19 and TRBJ2-2; D perhaps matches TRBD1 (5 bases). The V gene lost 6 bases and the J gene lost 0 bases, with 11 bases spanning the gap. Germline loops: CDR1 LNHDA, CDR2 SQIVND (reference sequence). This CDR3 contains 15 residues. DNA for the CDR3: TGTGCCAGTAGGCCCAGGGTAGCGAACACCGGGGAGCTGTTTTTT. It yields the protein CASRPRVANTGELFF.

The V and J genes are TRBV21-1 and TRBJ2-3; TRBD2, as called in the table, went unchecked against the DNA. TRBV21-1 is classified as a pseudogene. The CDR3 totals 16 residues. CDR3 sequence: CASSKDRAGTTDTQYF. The CDR3 nucleotides are TGTGCCAGCAGCAAAGACCGGGCGGGGACCACAGATACGCAGTATTTT.

About this clone itself: Other DNA sequences of this sample code for an identical CDR3. The V call is TRBV7-9, the J call TRBJ1-1; D unclear. The CDR3 has 12 residues. V dropped 3 bases and J dropped 4 bases, with 6 bases sitting between them. Germline assignment: CDR1 SEHNR and CDR2 FQNEAQ (reference sequence). CDR3 region: CASSFSGTEAFF. The CDR3 region has the DNA TGTGCCAGCAGCTTCTCGGGCACTGAAGCTTTCTTT. Full variable domain (missing parts from reference TRBV7-9 and TRBJ1-1): DTGVSQNPRHKITKRGQNVTFRCDPISEHNRLYWYRQTLGQGPEFLTYFQNEAQLEKSRLLSDRFSAERPKGSFSTLEIQRTEQGDSAMYLCASSFSGTEAFFGQGTRLTVV.

This clone turned up a few times. The chain couples TRBV24-1 to TRBJ1-1; maybe TRBD1 (6 bases). From germline, CDR1 is KGHDR and CDR2 SFDVKD. Trimming took off 6 bases at V and 3 bases at J, with 10 bases between the two ends. The CDR3 runs to 13 residues. In DNA form, the CDR3 reads TGTGCCACCAGTAAAACAGGGTACACTGAAGCTTTCTTT. Protein: CATSKTGYTEAFF.

The V gene is TRBV18, the J gene TRBJ1-1; no clear D gene. Germline lookup yields CDR1 KGHSH and CDR2 LQKENI. V was shortened by 6 bases and J by 1 base, with 6 bases between the two germline ends. CDR3 size: 12 residues. The CDR3 region is CASSEANTEAFF. The CDR3 bases are TGTGCCAGCTCGGAGGCGAACACTGAAGCTTTCTTT.

This clone was seen a single time. The V and J genes are TRBV24-1 and TRBJ2-2, with D unclear. CDR1 is KGHDR and CDR2 is SFDVKD in the germline V gene. Trimming took 4 bases from V and 1 from J, leaving 9 bases between them. CDR3 size: 15 residues. The chain's CDR3 is CATSESFGNTGELFF. The CDR3 DNA reads TGTGCCACCAGTGAGAGCTTTGGGAACACCGGGGAGCTGTTTTTT.

This chain uses TRBV19 with TRBJ2-5; D unresolved. This CDR3 has 13 residues. V lost 0 bases to trimming and J lost 10 bases, with 12 bases between them. Germline CDR1 LNHDA, CDR2 SQIVND (reference sequence). The CDR3 loop is CASSIDLLSLQYF. The CDR3 DNA reads as TGTGCCAGTAGTATAGATCTATTGTCCCTCCAGTACTTC.

This clone was seen once. J is TRBJ2-5 and V is TRBV29-1, with TRBD1 as a possible D gene (5 bases). V shed 4 bases and J shed 5 bases, with 14 bases lying between them. CDR1 is SQVTM and CDR2 is ANQGSEA in the germline V gene. The CDR3 covers 13 residues. The CDR3 loop is CSVAPGSQETQYF. DNA for the CDR3: TGCAGCGTTGCCCCAGGGTCCCAGGAGACCCAGTACTTC.

The chain has TRBV25-1 and TRBJ1-6, with D possibly TRBD1 on 6 matching bases. The CDR3 contains 13 residues. Germline V gives CDR1 MGHDK, CDR2 SYGVNS. Trimming cost V 8 bases and J 6 bases, with 11 bases left between them. CDR3 sequence: CASQDRSNSPLHF. The CDR3 nucleotides are TGTGCCAGCCAAGACAGGTCTAATTCACCCCTCCACTTT.

This chain joins TRBV7-6 and TRBJ1-5, with 7 bases lining up with TRBD1. Germline V CDR1 and CDR2: SGHVS, FNYEAQ. The CDR3 totals 14 residues. V shed 6 bases, J shed 5 bases, and the junction held 7 bases outside the gene matches. The CDR3 region has the DNA TGTGCCAGCAGTCTGACAGGGTGGGATCAGCCCCAGCATTTT. Encoded protein: CASSLTGWDQPQHF. The whole variable domain, remainder taken from reference TRBV7-6 and TRBJ1-5, is GAGVSQSPRYKVTKRGQDVALRCDPISGHVSLYWYRQALGQGPEFLTYFNYEAQQDKSGLPNDRFSAERPEGSISTLTIQRTEQRDSAMYRCASSLTGWDQPQHFGDGTRLSIL.

The V gene is TRBV4-1, the J gene TRBJ1-5; possible D gene TRBD1, 5 bases. V was trimmed by 0 bases and J by 0 bases, leaving 12 bases between them. This CDR3 has 17 residues. Germline assignment: CDR1 MGHRA and CDR2 YSYEKL. The DNA for the CDR3 is TGCGCCAGCAGCCAAGATATGACAGCTTATAGCAATCAGCCCCAGCATTTT. Translated: CASSQDMTAYSNQPQHF.

The rearrangement uses TRBV10-3 and TRBJ2-3; D might be TRBD2 (5 bases). Trimming took 6 bases from V and 1 from J, leaving 11 bases between them. This CDR3 has 14 residues. Germline lookup yields CDR1 ENHRY and CDR2 SYGVKD. This CDR3 reads CAIRDSGRTDTQYF. Written as DNA, the CDR3 is TGTGCCATCAGGGACTCTGGGCGCACAGATACGCAGTATTTT.

This CDR3 reads CAWRDSNTEAFF. In DNA form, the CDR3 reads TGTGCCTGGAGGGACAGTAACACTGAAGCTTTCTTT. This rearrangement joins TRBV30 to TRBJ1-1; possible D gene TRBD1, 6 bases. Germline CDR1 reads GTSNPN; CDR2 reads SVGIG (reference sequence). This CDR3 is built from 12 residues. Trimming took 3 bases from V and 2 from J, leaving 7 bases between them.

This chain links TRBV28 with TRBJ1-6, with TRBD1 matching over 11 bases. The V gene end was trimmed by 6 bases and the J gene end by 1 base; junction bases not matched to a gene: 11. Germline lookup yields CDR1 MDHEN and CDR2 SYDVKM. The CDR3 loop spans 19 amino acids. CDR3 bases: TGTGCCAGCAGGGATACCGGGACAGGGGGGAAGTCCTATAATTCACCCCTCCACTTT. Translated: CASRDTGTGGKSYNSPLHF.

This clone has ten or more counts. The chain couples TRBV3-1 (or the pseudogene TRBV3-2) to TRBJ2-7; D is ambiguous. V dropped 0 bases and J dropped 7 bases, with 16 bases sitting between them. The germline V gene encodes CDR1 LGHDT and CDR2 YNNKEL (reference sequence). CDR3 length: 15 amino acids. The CDR3 reads CASSQESKAVEEQYF. The CDR3 bases are TGTGCCAGCAGCCAAGAGTCGAAAGCCGTAGAAGAGCAGTACTTC.

The V call is TRBV5-5, the J call TRBJ1-5; TRBD1 might be the D (5 bases). Between the trimmed V and J ends, which lost 3 bases and 7 bases, there was a span of 11 bases. Germline lookup yields CDR1 SGHKS and CDR2 YYEKEE (reference sequence). This CDR3 has 13 amino acids. In DNA, the CDR3 is TGTGCCAGCAGCTCGGGGGGAGGACAGCCCCAGCATTTT. This sequence encodes CASSSGGGQPQHF.

The chain uses TRBV9 and TRBJ2-2, with a weak D call TRBD1 (8 bases). The germline gives CDR1 SGDLS, CDR2 YYNGEE. V was pared by 5 bases and J by 4 bases, with 15 bases between. This CDR3 has 15 residues. The chain's CDR3 is CASSATGGGTGELFF. The CDR3 coding sequence is TGTGCCAGCAGTGCAACAGGGGGGGGCACCGGGGAGCTGTTTTTT.

The chain recombines TRBV3-1 (or the pseudogene TRBV3-2) with TRBJ1-2, with D hard to call. Germline V gene lookup returns CDR1 LGHDT and CDR2 YNNKEL (reference sequence). The CDR3 contains 13 residues. Trimming shortened V by 4 bases and J by 8 bases, and 14 bases separated the two germline ends. This CDR3 reads CASSPEGGLGYTF. The CDR3 bases are TGTGCCAGCAGCCCGGAAGGAGGGCTGGGCTACACCTTC.

The chain uses TRBV9 and TRBJ1-2, with D possibly TRBD1 on 5 matching bases. The germline CDR1 and CDR2 sequences are SGDLS and YYNGEE. The V gene lost 0 bases and the J gene lost 5 bases, with 17 bases spanning the gap. This CDR3 is built from 16 residues. The CDR3 here is CASSVGGGETVYGYTF. DNA of the CDR3: TGTGCCAGCAGCGTAGGAGGAGGGGAGACCGTTTATGGCTACACCTTC. The full variable domain, completed using reference TRBV9 and TRBJ1-2, is DSGVTQTPKHLITATGQRVTLRCSPRSGDLSVYWYQQSLDQGLQFLIQYYNGEERAKGNILERFSAQQFPDLHSELNLSSLELGDSALYFCASSVGGGETVYGYTFGSGTRLTVV.

A few counts support this clone. The J gene is TRBJ2-2, the V gene TRBV10-3, with D perhaps matching TRBD2 (6 bases). Trimming took 0 bases from V and 4 from J, leaving 9 bases between them. This CDR3 has 15 amino acids. Germline CDR1 is ENHRY and CDR2 is SYGVKD. The CDR3 DNA reads as TGTGCCATCAGTGAGTCTTTCGGGGGCACCGGGGAGCTGTTTTTT. Its protein is CAISESFGGTGELFF.

This chain connects TRBV28 to TRBJ1-1; D unclear. V lost 6 bases to trimming and J lost 1 base, with 21 bases between them. The CDR3 loop spans 17 amino acids. Looked up from germline, CDR1 is MDHEN and CDR2 is SYDVKM. The CDR3, as DNA: TGTGCCAGCAGCCCCGGGGAGCAAATCGACTGGAACACTGAAGCTTTCTTT. Protein: CASSPGEQIDWNTEAFF. Full variable domain (rest looked up from reference TRBV28 and TRBJ1-1): DVKVTQSSRYLVKRTGEKVFLECVQDMDHENMFWYRQDPGLGLRLIYFSYDVKMKEKGDIPEGYSVSREKKERFSLILESASTNQTSMYLCASSPGEQIDWNTEAFFGQGTRLTVV.

The genes are TRBV27 and TRBJ2-1, with D uncertain. Germline V gives CDR1 MNHEY, CDR2 SMNVEV (reference sequence). V was pared by 6 bases and J by 0 bases, with 9 bases between. The CDR3 totals 14 residues. The CDR3 reads CASSPASSYNEQFF. The CDR3, as DNA: TGTGCCAGCAGCCCGGCTAGCTCCTACAATGAGCAGTTCTTC.

The CDR3: CASSLTGGGDGEQYF. The CDR3 coding sequence is TGTGCCAGCAGCTTAACAGGGGGCGGTGATGGTGAGCAGTACTTC. The chain uses TRBV5-4 and TRBJ2-7, with 9 nucleotides matching TRBD1. V dropped 2 bases and J dropped 7; count of bases not matched to a gene: 10. Germline CDR1 reads SGHNT; CDR2 reads YYREEE (reference sequence). The CDR3 is 15 amino acids. The complete variable domain, with remaining parts taken from reference TRBV5-4 and TRBJ2-7, reads ETGVTQSPTHLIKTRGQQVTLRCSSQSGHNTVSWYQQALGQGPQFIFQYYREEENGRGNFPPRFSGLQFPNYSSELNVNALELDDSALYLCASSLTGGGDGEQYFGPGTRLTVT.